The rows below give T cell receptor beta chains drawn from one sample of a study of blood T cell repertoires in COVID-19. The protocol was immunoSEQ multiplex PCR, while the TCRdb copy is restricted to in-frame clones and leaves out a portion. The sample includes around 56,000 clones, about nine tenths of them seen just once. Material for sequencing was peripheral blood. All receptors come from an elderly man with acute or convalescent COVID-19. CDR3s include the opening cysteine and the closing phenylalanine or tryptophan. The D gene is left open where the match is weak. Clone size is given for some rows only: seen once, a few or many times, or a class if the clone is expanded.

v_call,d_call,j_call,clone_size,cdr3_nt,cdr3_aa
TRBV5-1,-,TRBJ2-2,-,TGCGCCAGCAGCCCCATGACAGGCACCGGGGAGCTGTTTTTT,CASSPMTGTGELFF
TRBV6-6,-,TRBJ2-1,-,TGTGCCAGCAGAGTTATCGGGATGAATGAGCAGTTCTTC,CASRVIGMNEQFF
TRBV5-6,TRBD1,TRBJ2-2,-,TGTGCCAGCAGCTTGCGGGACAGGGGTGTCACCGGGGAGCTGTTTTTT,CASSLRDRGVTGELFF
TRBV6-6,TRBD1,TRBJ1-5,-,TGTGCCAGCAGCCCCGGGACAGCCAATCAGCCCCAGCATTTT,CASSPGTANQPQHF
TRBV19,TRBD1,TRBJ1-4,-,TGTGCCAGTGGAGGGACAGCAATAAATGAAAAACTGTTTTTT,CASGGTAINEKLFF
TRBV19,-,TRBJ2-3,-,TGTGCCAGTAGTGGGGGCGGGGGAAGCACAGATACGCAGTATTTT,CASSGGGGSTDTQYF
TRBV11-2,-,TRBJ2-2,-,TGTGCCAGCAGCCCAGGGACTTTTACAACCGGGGAGCTGTTTTTT,CASSPGTFTTGELFF
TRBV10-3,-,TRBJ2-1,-,TGTGCCATCAGCACGGATACACTAAATTCCTACAATGAGCAGTTCTTC,CAISTDTLNSYNEQFF
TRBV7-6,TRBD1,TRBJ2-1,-,TGTGCCAGCAGCATCCAGGGGGCCGGAAATGAGCAGTTCTTC,CASSIQGAGNEQFF
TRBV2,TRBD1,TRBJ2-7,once,TGTGCCAGCAGAGTTACCGGGACAGGGATCCACGAGCAGTACTTC,CASRVTGTGIHEQYF
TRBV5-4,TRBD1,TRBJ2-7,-,TGTGCCAGCAGCTCCCGGGACAGGGTGGGGCAGTACTTC,CASSSRDRVGQYF
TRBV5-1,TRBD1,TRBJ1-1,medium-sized,TGCGCCAGCAGCCCTGGACAGGGGGCGCCTAATGCTGAAGCTTTCTTT,CASSPGQGAPNAEAFF
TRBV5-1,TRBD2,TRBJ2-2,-,TGCGCCAGCAGCTTGGAAGCGGGGGGGAACACCGGGGAGCTGTTTTTT,CASSLEAGGNTGELFF
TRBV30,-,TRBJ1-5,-,TGTGCCTGGAGTGTATTCGGGACTTCAAATCAGCCCCAGCATTTT,CAWSVFGTSNQPQHF